This paragraph reports one T cell receptor beta chain. Its antigen remains unknown. The study ran its PCR with 60 Vbeta and 13 Jbeta primers. TCRdb's copy holds only in-frame clones and misses some; the assay was immunoSEQ multiplex PCR. The sample records some 220,000 clones, around 88% being singletons. The sample originates from a study of cytomegalovirus exposure and HLA in healthy donors. Broader study findings: An observed cluster of highly shared sequence variants was recorded as a likely sequencing artifact.

Input material: PBMCs. The clonotype comes from a young woman in good health and CMV-seronegative.

As DNA, the CDR3 is TGTGCCAGCAGTTACAACCGGGGGGGGTTCCTCGAGGATACGCAGTATTTT. Translation gives CASSYNRGGFLEDTQYF. The rearrangement joins TRBV9 to TRBJ2-3, with 8 bases identical to TRBD2. Germline V gene data show CDR1 as SGDLS and CDR2 as YYNGEE. CDR3 length equals 17 residues. V lost 5 bases, J lost 6 bases, and 17 bases stayed unmatched.